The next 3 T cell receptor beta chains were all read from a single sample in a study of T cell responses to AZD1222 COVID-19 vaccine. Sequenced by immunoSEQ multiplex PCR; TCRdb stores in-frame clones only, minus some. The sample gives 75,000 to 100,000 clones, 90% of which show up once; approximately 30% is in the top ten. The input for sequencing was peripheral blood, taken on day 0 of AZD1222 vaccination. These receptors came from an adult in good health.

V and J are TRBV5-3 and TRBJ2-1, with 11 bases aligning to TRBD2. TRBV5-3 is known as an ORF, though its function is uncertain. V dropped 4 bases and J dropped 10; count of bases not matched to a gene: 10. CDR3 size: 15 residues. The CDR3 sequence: CARSMRLAGTAEQFF. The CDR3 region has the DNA TGTGCCAGAAGCATGAGACTAGCGGGAACTGCAGAGCAGTTCTTC.

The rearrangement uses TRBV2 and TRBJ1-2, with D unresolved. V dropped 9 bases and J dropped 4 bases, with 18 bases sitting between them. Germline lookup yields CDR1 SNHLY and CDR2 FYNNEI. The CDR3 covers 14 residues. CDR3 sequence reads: CASLRTGVGYGYTF. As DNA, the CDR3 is TGTGCCAGTCTAAGGACGGGTGTCGGCTATGGCTACACCTTC.

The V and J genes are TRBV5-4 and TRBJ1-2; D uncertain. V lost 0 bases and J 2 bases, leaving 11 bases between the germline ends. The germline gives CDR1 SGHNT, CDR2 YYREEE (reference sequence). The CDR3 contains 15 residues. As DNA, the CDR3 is TGTGCCAGCAGCTTGGAGGAGCTTCCAAACTATGGCTACACCTTC. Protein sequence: CASSLEELPNYGYTF.